This is a list of T cell receptor beta chains from one sample in a study of blood T cell repertoires in COVID-19. Measured with immunoSEQ multiplex PCR; TCRdb has only the in-frame clones, and not every one. The profile covers roughly 200,000 clones, with around 86% appearing a single time and around 7% taken by the ten largest. The specimen sequenced was peripheral blood. These receptors all stem from a middle-aged man with acute or convalescent COVID-19. CDR3s include the opening cysteine and the closing phenylalanine or tryptophan. The order of the fields is V gene, clone size, J gene, D gene, CDR3 protein, CDR3 DNA. A D gene is named only where the DNA matches it firmly. Clone size is shown for a subset of rows, as once, few, many or a class of expanded clone.

>TRBV7-9|NA|TRBJ1-5|TRBD1
CASSSGTANQPQHF
TGTGCCAGCAGTTCCGGGACAGCGAATCAGCCCCAGCATTTT
>TRBV5-1|NA|TRBJ1-4|NA
CASSLGGAVEKLFF
TGCGCCAGCAGCTTAGGAGGTGCTGTAGAAAAACTGTTTTTT
>TRBV19|NA|TRBJ1-4|NA
CASRSRDTMYKLFF
TGTGCCAGTAGAAGCCGGGACACTATGTATAAACTGTTTTTT
>TRBV9|NA|TRBJ1-5|NA
CASSGAPNSNQPQHF
TGTGCCAGCAGCGGGGCACCGAATAGCAATCAGCCCCAGCATTTT
>TRBV2|NA|TRBJ2-1|TRBD2
CASVRAGGLRDEQFF
TGTGCCAGCGTTAGAGCGGGGGGGCTCAGGGATGAGCAGTTCTTC
>TRBV5-6|NA|TRBJ1-4|NA
CASSSPGPATNEKLFF
TGTGCCAGCAGCTCCCCAGGGCCGGCAACTAATGAAAAACTGTTTTTT
>TRBV6-2/TRBV6-3|NA|TRBJ2-3|NA
CASSYVLDTQYF
TGTGCCAGCAGTTACGTACTGGATACGCAGTATTTT
>TRBV6-6|NA|TRBJ1-2|TRBD1
CASSYPGTELALAF
TGTGCCAGCAGTTACCCCGGGACAGAGCTTGCTTTGGCCTTC
>TRBV7-8|NA|TRBJ2-4|TRBD1
CASSETGTGRAKNIQYF
TGTGCCAGCAGCGAAACCGGGACAGGGAGGGCCAAAAACATTCAGTACTTC
>TRBV6-5|NA|TRBJ2-1|NA
CASSLAAVDNEQFF
TGTGCCAGCAGCCTCGCTGCCGTAGACAATGAGCAGTTCTTC
>TRBV6-6|NA|TRBJ2-3|TRBD1
CASSEGALRTDTQYF
TGTGCCAGCAGCGAGGGGGCTCTACGGACAGATACGCAGTATTTT
>TRBV5-4|NA|TRBJ2-7|TRBD1
CASSYDRVNEQYF
TGTGCCAGCAGTTATGACAGGGTTAATGAGCAGTACTTC
>TRBV19|NA|TRBJ1-1|NA
CASSMQGYLTEAFF
TGTGCCAGTAGTATGCAGGGGTATTTAACTGAAGCTTTCTTT
>TRBV4-1|once|TRBJ2-7|NA
CASSQSRGKSSYEQYF
TGCGCCAGCAGCCAATCCCGGGGAAAAAGCTCCTACGAGCAGTACTTC
>TRBV19|NA|TRBJ1-1|NA
CASRSSQMVNTEAFF
TGTGCCAGTAGAAGTTCCCAGATGGTGAACACTGAAGCTTTCTTT
>TRBV6-5|NA|TRBJ1-5|TRBD1
CASRPTGLNQPQHF
TGTGCCAGCAGGCCGACAGGGCTCAATCAGCCCCAGCATTTT
>TRBV6-6|NA|TRBJ1-6|TRBD1
CATLIRSRGQSPLHF
TGTGCCACCTTGATCCGGAGCAGGGGGCAATCACCCCTCCACTTT
>TRBV7-9|NA|TRBJ2-2|TRBD1
CASSLGTGINTGELFF
TGTGCCAGCAGCTTAGGGACAGGAATTAACACCGGGGAGCTGTTTTTT
>TRBV6-5|NA|TRBJ1-1|TRBD1
CASRMGQGNTEAFF
TGTGCCAGCAGGATGGGACAGGGGAACACTGAAGCTTTCTTT
>TRBV18|NA|TRBJ2-2|NA
CASSPLRDKHAINTGELFF
TGTGCCAGCTCACCTCTCCGGGACAAACACGCAATCAACACCGGGGAGCTGTTTTTT
>TRBV6-5|NA|TRBJ2-6|NA
CASSHGPAGANVLTF
TGTGCCAGCAGCCACGGTCCCGCTGGGGCCAACGTCCTGACTTTC
>TRBV5-8|NA|TRBJ2-3|TRBD1
CASSTKGIGQGDDTQYF
TGTGCCAGCAGCACAAAAGGGATCGGACAGGGGGATGATACGCAGTATTTT
>TRBV7-9|NA|TRBJ2-2|NA
CASSSHRERGTGELFF
TGTGCCAGCAGCTCCCACAGGGAAAGGGGAACCGGGGAGCTGTTTTTT
>TRBV28|NA|TRBJ1-2|NA
CASSPGGNGYGYTF
TGTGCCAGCAGTCCGGGGGGCAACGGCTATGGCTACACCTTC
>TRBV3-1/TRBV3-2|NA|TRBJ2-3|TRBD2
CASRGTSGGGGTQYF
TGTGCCAGCAGGGGGACTAGCGGGGGAGGGGGTACGCAGTATTTT
>TRBV27|NA|TRBJ2-3|NA
CASSFSGTDTQYF
TGTGCCAGCAGTTTTTCGGGCACAGATACGCAGTATTTT
>TRBV19|NA|TRBJ2-7|TRBD2
CASSTKLAGVTYEQYF
TGTGCCAGTAGTACCAAACTAGCGGGGGTGACCTACGAGCAGTACTTC
>TRBV7-2|NA|TRBJ1-1|NA
CASSPRAGVMNTEAFF
TGTGCCAGCAGCCCGCGGGCAGGGGTTATGAACACTGAAGCTTTCTTT
>TRBV5-1|NA|TRBJ2-7|NA
CASSLVFWGLEQYF
TGCGCCAGCAGCTTGGTGTTTTGGGGGCTCGAGCAGTACTTC
>TRBV24-1|NA|TRBJ2-5|TRBD2
CATSERGENQETQYF
TGTGCCACCAGTGAACGGGGGGAAAACCAAGAGACCCAGTACTTC
>TRBV20-1|NA|TRBJ2-7|NA
CSASQLVALREEQYF
TGCAGTGCTAGTCAGTTGGTTGCGTTAAGGGAGGAGCAGTACTTC
>TRBV5-1|NA|TRBJ1-1|TRBD1
CASSLEGGDGNTEAFF
TGCGCCAGCAGCTTGGAAGGGGGCGATGGGAACACTGAAGCTTTCTTT
>TRBV11-2|NA|TRBJ1-1|NA
CASSLDPPTGYTEAFF
TGTGCCAGCAGCTTAGACCCTCCGACAGGCTACACTGAAGCTTTCTTT
>TRBV2|NA|TRBJ2-2|TRBD1
CASNRDRATGELFF
TGTGCCAGCAATCGGGACAGGGCTACCGGGGAGCTGTTTTTT
>TRBV24-1|NA|TRBJ1-6|NA
CATSAGWNSPLHF
TGTGCCACCAGTGCGGGGTGGAATTCACCCCTCCACTTT
>TRBV28|NA|TRBJ1-4|TRBD1
CASSLGQGVTNEKLFF
TGTGCCAGCAGTTTAGGGCAGGGGGTGACTAATGAAAAACTGTTTTTT
>TRBV6-4|few|TRBJ2-2|TRBD2
CASSQLADTGELFF
TGTGCCAGCAGCCAACTAGCGGACACCGGGGAGCTGTTTTTT
>TRBV5-6|once|TRBJ2-1|NA
CASSLWGRPMYNEQFF
TGTGCCAGCAGCTTGTGGGGCAGGCCGATGTACAATGAGCAGTTCTTC
>TRBV6-2/TRBV6-3|NA|TRBJ1-5|NA
CASSHGDNQPQHF
TGTGCCAGCAGCCACGGTGATAATCAGCCCCAGCATTTT
>TRBV18|NA|TRBJ2-3|NA
CASATGTDTQYF
TGTGCCAGCGCAACGGGCACAGATACGCAGTATTTT
>TRBV5-5|NA|TRBJ1-6|TRBD1
CASGGDSYSYNSPLHF
TGTGCCAGCGGCGGGGACAGTTACTCCTATAATTCACCCCTCCACTTT
>TRBV6-1|once|TRBJ2-3|NA
CASSETRQADTQYF
TGTGCCAGCAGTGAAACGAGACAGGCAGATACGCAGTATTTT
>TRBV5-1|NA|TRBJ2-1|NA
CASSLAEGPHNEQFF
TGCGCCAGCAGCTTGGCTGAGGGCCCACACAATGAGCAGTTCTTC
>TRBV6-6|NA|TRBJ1-1|TRBD1
CASSSNRGSEAFF
TGTGCCAGCAGTTCAAACAGGGGGTCTGAAGCTTTCTTT
>TRBV24-1|NA|TRBJ2-5|NA
CATSPGGQTQYF
TGTGCCACCAGCCCCGGCGGGCAGACCCAGTACTTC
>TRBV28|NA|TRBJ1-2|NA
CASSFRGYGYTF
TGTGCCAGCAGTTTCCGCGGCTATGGCTACACCTTC
>TRBV7-2|NA|TRBJ2-3|TRBD2
CASSLFRGGGTDTQYF
TGTGCCAGCAGCTTATTCCGCGGGGGAGGCACAGATACGCAGTATTTT
>TRBV3-1/TRBV3-2|NA|TRBJ1-1|NA
CASSNQAATEAFF
TGTGCCAGCAGCAATCAAGCGGCAACTGAAGCTTTCTTT
>TRBV19|NA|TRBJ2-7|NA
CASSIGRGSSIYEQYF
TGTGCCAGTAGTATAGGTAGGGGATCATCCATCTACGAGCAGTACTTC
>TRBV6-1|NA|TRBJ1-1|NA
CASSDNSFATEAFF
TGTGCCAGCAGTGACAACAGCTTCGCCACTGAAGCTTTCTTT
>TRBV9|NA|TRBJ1-3|NA
CASSVAVSGNTIYF
TGTGCCAGCAGCGTAGCGGTCTCTGGAAACACCATATATTTT
>TRBV19|NA|TRBJ2-3|TRBD2
CASSMTSGGAGHTDTQYF
TGTGCCAGTAGTATGACTAGCGGGGGGGCGGGACACACAGATACGCAGTATTTT
>TRBV7-2|NA|TRBJ1-4|TRBD1
CASSLVPVGRGYNEKLFF
TGTGCCAGCAGCTTAGTACCAGTGGGCAGGGGGTATAATGAAAAACTGTTTTTT